Listed here are 9 T cell receptor beta chains from one sample, sequenced in a study of T cells in Graves' hyperthyroidism and ophthalmopathy. Amplification of TCR beta CDR3 regions was performed using RNA transcripts as template. HTBI primers were employed in a first-round RT-PCR of the TCR CDR3. Using its own MiXCR run on the multiplex PCR reads, TCRdb lists one record per CDR3 protein. The sample has about 610,000 distinct CDR3 sequences; more than 15% are singletons. The sample taken for sequencing was blood. These receptor sequences come from a woman in her forties with Graves' ophthalmopathy.

This clonotype has only one observation. This sequence joins TRBV29-1 and TRBJ1-2, with D hard to call. Germline loops: CDR1 SQVTM, CDR2 ANQGSEA. The length of the CDR3 is 13 residues. Deletions cut 7 bases from V and 8 bases from J, with 20 bases between. This chain's CDR3 is CSARRGRAEGYTF. The CDR3 DNA reads as TGCAGCGCCCGCCGAGGGCGGGCAGAGGGCTACACCTTC.

This clonotype was detected only a few times. The chain is built from TRBV9 and TRBJ2-7; D may match TRBD1 or TRBD2 (6 bases each). Trimming left V 0 bases short and J 2 bases short, with 18 bases between. Germline V gene sequence: CDR1 SGDLS, CDR2 YYNGEE. This CDR3 region has 17 residues. CDR3 amino acids: CASSVVHGARGPYEQYF. The CDR3 bases are TGTGCCAGCAGCGTAGTTCATGGGGCCCGGGGGCCCTACGAGCAGTACTTC.

This clonotype has at least ten counts. Its ends do not fully match the called genes, so a read error is possible. This chain uses TRBV28 with TRBJ2-7; D is ambiguous. Germline loops: CDR1 MDHEN, CDR2 SYDVKM. The CDR3 contains 12 residues. CDR3 sequence (DNA): TGCGCCAGCAGCTTGTCGCCCTACGAGCAGTACTTC. Its protein product is CASSLSPYEQYF.

This clonotype was counted between two and nine times. The rearrangement joins TRBV7-9 to TRBJ1-2; D is undetermined. The CDR3 has 16 amino acids. Per germline, CDR1 SEHNR and CDR2 FQNEAQ (reference sequence). Trimming cost V 1 base and J 0 bases, with 12 bases left between them. This CDR3 is CASSLVSARPNYGYTF. CDR3 DNA: TGTGCCAGCAGCTTAGTTTCGGCCAGACCTAACTATGGCTACACCTTC.

This clonotype showed up just a few times. This chain connects TRBV5-5 to TRBJ2-5, with TRBD2 matching 13 bases. V was pared by 4 bases and J by 2 bases, with 5 bases of the junction left unmatched. Germline V gene data show CDR1 as SGHKS and CDR2 as YYEKEE (reference sequence). The CDR3 has 16 residues. CDR3 coding DNA: TGTGCCAGCAGCCTGGGACTAGCGGGGCTACAAGAGACCCAGTACTTC. Translation gives CASSLGLAGLQETQYF.

Note on this clonotype: One junction end does not reproduce the germline sequence, and a read error may be involved. The chain employs TRBV29-1 and TRBJ2-1; TRBD2 is a possible D gene (6 bases). The CDR3 runs to 13 residues. The germline V gene has CDR1 SQVTM and CDR2 ANQGSEA. The chain's CDR3 is CSAQLAGMNEQLF. In DNA form, the CDR3 reads TGCAGCGCTCAACTAGCCGGGATGAATGAGCAGCTCTTC.

There are many counts of this clonotype. The chain couples TRBV2 to TRBJ1-2; 7 bases are shared with TRBD1. The CDR3 spans 15 residues. V shed 6 bases and J 4 bases; nucleotides not matched to a gene: 11. CDR1 is SNHLY, CDR2 FYNNEI, per germline. The DNA for the CDR3 is TGTGCCAGCAGGAAGGGGGCGATTCGTGGCTATGGCTACACCTTC. Residues: CASRKGAIRGYGYTF.

Note on this clonotype: It may be a read error: a sequence one base away is much more abundant. The genes are TRBV2 and TRBJ2-5, with TRBD2 as a possible D gene (5 bases). CDR3 length: 11 amino acids. V was shortened by 8 bases and J by 8 bases, with 12 bases between the two germline ends. The germline gives CDR1 SNHLY, CDR2 FYNNEI. Here the CDR3 DNA reads TGTGCCAGCGGGGAGAGCGTAACCCAGTACTTC. Protein product: CASGESVTQYF.

This clonotype was picked up many times. J is TRBJ1-1 and V is TRBV30, with D possibly TRBD1 on 6 matching bases. CDR1 and CDR2 (germline): GTSNPN, SVGIG (reference sequence). The CDR3 spans 12 residues. The CDR3 sequence: CSWRGEGGKAFF. In nucleotides, the CDR3 is TGTAGCTGGAGGGGGGAAGGGGGTAAAGCTTTCTTT.